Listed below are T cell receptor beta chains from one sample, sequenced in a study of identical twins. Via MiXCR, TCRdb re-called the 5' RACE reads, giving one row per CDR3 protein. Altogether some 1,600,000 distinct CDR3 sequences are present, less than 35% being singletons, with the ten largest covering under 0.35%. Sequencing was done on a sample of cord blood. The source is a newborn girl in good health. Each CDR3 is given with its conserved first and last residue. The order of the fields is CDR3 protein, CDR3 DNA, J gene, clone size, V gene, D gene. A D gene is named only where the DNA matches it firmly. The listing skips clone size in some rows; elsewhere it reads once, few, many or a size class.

CDR3aa: CASSSTSGLPTDTQYF
CDR3nt: TGTGCCAGCAGCTCGACTAGCGGACTACCCACAGATACGCAGTATTTT
j_gene: TRBJ2-3
abundance: .
v_gene: TRBV5-4
d_gene: TRBD2

CDR3aa: CAGGSGTEAFF
CDR3nt: TGTGCAGGGGGCTCGGGCACTGAAGCTTTCTTT
j_gene: TRBJ1-1
abundance: .
v_gene: TRBV7-9
d_gene: TRBD1

CDR3aa: CASSKAQGTDTQYF
CDR3nt: TGTGCCAGCAGCAAAGCGCAGGGCACAGATACGCAGTATTTT
j_gene: TRBJ2-3
abundance: .
v_gene: TRBV21-1
d_gene: .

CDR3aa: CASSSQAGGPYNEQFF
CDR3nt: TGTGCCAGCAGTTCCCAAGCGGGGGGCCCCTACAATGAGCAGTTCTTC
j_gene: TRBJ2-1
abundance: .
v_gene: TRBV27
d_gene: TRBD2

CDR3aa: CASRGMGNQPQHF
CDR3nt: TGCGCCAGCAGGGGGATGGGCAATCAGCCCCAGCATTTT
j_gene: TRBJ1-5
abundance: few
v_gene: TRBV4-1
d_gene: .

CDR3aa: CASSSKPGQGTGYTF
CDR3nt: TGTGCCAGCAGCTCGAAGCCGGGACAGGGTACCGGCTACACCTTC
j_gene: TRBJ1-2
abundance: few
v_gene: TRBV5-6
d_gene: TRBD1

CDR3aa: CASSLERTGEEETQYF
CDR3nt: TGTGCCAGCAGCTTAGAAAGGACAGGGGAAGAAGAGACCCAGTACTTC
j_gene: TRBJ2-5
abundance: .
v_gene: TRBV7-9
d_gene: TRBD1

CDR3aa: CVSRDNQETQYF
CDR3nt: TGTGTCAGCCGGGACAACCAAGAGACCCAGTACTTC
j_gene: TRBJ2-5
abundance: .
v_gene: TRBV9
d_gene: .

CDR3aa: CASSLGGQGPHEQYF
CDR3nt: TGTGCCAGCAGTTTAGGTGGACAGGGACCCCACGAGCAGTACTTC
j_gene: TRBJ2-7
abundance: few
v_gene: TRBV28
d_gene: TRBD1

CDR3aa: CASSLFTETQYF
CDR3nt: TGTGCCAGCAGTTTGTTCACGGAGACCCAGTACTTC
j_gene: TRBJ2-5
abundance: many
v_gene: TRBV28
d_gene: .

CDR3aa: CATFSYTQYF
CDR3nt: TGTGCCACCTTTAGTTATACGCAGTATTTT
j_gene: TRBJ2-3
abundance: .
v_gene: TRBV28
d_gene: .

CDR3aa: CASSNGGTIYF
CDR3nt: TGTGCCAGCAGTAACGGGGGCACCATATATTTT
j_gene: TRBJ1-3
abundance: .
v_gene: TRBV6-5
d_gene: .

CDR3aa: CSVFPDRGWGYTF
CDR3nt: TGCAGCGTGTTCCCCGACAGGGGCTGGGGCTACACCTTC
j_gene: TRBJ1-2
abundance: .
v_gene: TRBV29-1
d_gene: TRBD1

CDR3aa: CSGTGGTNTEAFF
CDR3nt: TGCAGTGGTACAGGGGGTACGAACACTGAAGCTTTCTTT
j_gene: TRBJ1-1
abundance: few
v_gene: TRBV20-1
d_gene: TRBD1

CDR3aa: CASSQDLDTYYGYTF
CDR3nt: TGTGCCAGCAGCCAAGATTTAGACACTTACTATGGCTACACCTTC
j_gene: TRBJ1-2
abundance: many
v_gene: TRBV4-2
d_gene: .

CDR3aa: CASSHDIMARTEAFF
CDR3nt: TGTGCCAGCAGCCACGACATTATGGCGAGGACTGAAGCTTTCTTT
j_gene: TRBJ1-1
abundance: .
v_gene: TRBV4-2
d_gene: .

CDR3aa: CSVEDKGDSSYNEQFF
CDR3nt: TGCAGCGTTGAAGATAAAGGCGACAGCTCCTACAATGAGCAGTTCTTC
j_gene: TRBJ2-1
abundance: many
v_gene: TRBV29-1
d_gene: .

CDR3aa: CASSPYRDGYNEQYF
CDR3nt: TGTGCCAGCAGCCCCTACAGGGACGGCTACAATGAGCAGTACTTC
j_gene: TRBJ2-7
abundance: .
v_gene: TRBV7-2
d_gene: .

CDR3aa: CASSYRGRRTGELFF
CDR3nt: TGTGCCAGCAGCTACAGGGGGCGCAGAACCGGGGAGCTGTTTTTT
j_gene: TRBJ2-2
abundance: .
v_gene: TRBV5-4
d_gene: TRBD1

CDR3aa: CASSFPGTGKETQYF
CDR3nt: TGTGCCAGCAGTTTCCCCGGGACAGGGAAGGAGACCCAGTACTTC
j_gene: TRBJ2-5
abundance: .
v_gene: TRBV28
d_gene: TRBD1

CDR3aa: CSAPTGTLIAKNIQYF
CDR3nt: TGCAGTGCTCCGACCGGGACCCTGATAGCCAAAAACATTCAGTACTTC
j_gene: TRBJ2-4
abundance: .
v_gene: TRBV20-1
d_gene: .

CDR3aa: CSVEVEGGLWAFF
CDR3nt: TGCAGCGTTGAAGTAGAGGGAGGACTGTGGGCTTTCTTT
j_gene: TRBJ1-1
abundance: few
v_gene: TRBV29-1
d_gene: .

CDR3aa: CASSLTLRGQETQYF
CDR3nt: TGTGCCAGCAGCTTAACCCTGAGAGGTCAAGAGACCCAGTACTTC
j_gene: TRBJ2-5
abundance: .
v_gene: TRBV7-6
d_gene: .

CDR3aa: CASSRTVGYNEQFF
CDR3nt: TGCGCCAGCAGCCGGACCGTTGGGTACAATGAGCAGTTCTTC
j_gene: TRBJ2-1
abundance: .
v_gene: TRBV5-1
d_gene: .

CDR3aa: CSASPGSRTGELFF
CDR3nt: TGCAGTGCTAGTCCCGGGAGCAGGACCGGGGAGCTGTTTTTT
j_gene: TRBJ2-2
abundance: once
v_gene: TRBV20-1
d_gene: .

CDR3aa: CASRPLRNQPQHF
CDR3nt: TGTGCCAGCAGGCCCCTTCGCAATCAGCCCCAGCATTTT
j_gene: TRBJ1-5
abundance: .
v_gene: TRBV2
d_gene: .

CDR3aa: CASSTGQGAANEKLFF
CDR3nt: TGCGCCAGCAGCACCGGACAGGGGGCGGCTAATGAAAAACTGTTTTTT
j_gene: TRBJ1-4
abundance: few
v_gene: TRBV5-1
d_gene: TRBD1

CDR3aa: CASSERTGPPQETQYF
CDR3nt: TGTGCCAGCAGTGAAAGGACAGGGCCTCCGCAAGAGACCCAGTACTTC
j_gene: TRBJ2-5
abundance: few
v_gene: TRBV6-1
d_gene: TRBD1

CDR3aa: CASSLLPTSAAGTQYF
CDR3nt: TGTGCCAGCAGTTTATTGCCGACTAGCGCCGCGGGGACCCAGTACTTC
j_gene: TRBJ2-5
abundance: few
v_gene: TRBV12-3/TRBV12-4
d_gene: TRBD2

CDR3aa: CASSLATAVSYNEQYF
CDR3nt: TGTGCCAGCAGCTTAGCCACAGCGGTCTCCTACAATGAGCAGTACTTC
j_gene: TRBJ2-7
abundance: .
v_gene: TRBV7-2
d_gene: .

CDR3aa: CSAQTQDNEQFF
CDR3nt: TGCAGTGCGCAAACCCAAGACAATGAGCAGTTCTTC
j_gene: TRBJ2-1
abundance: .
v_gene: TRBV20-1
d_gene: .

CDR3aa: CASSSRGFSDTQYF
CDR3nt: TGTGCCAGCAGCTCAAGGGGGTTTTCAGATACGCAGTATTTT
j_gene: TRBJ2-3
abundance: .
v_gene: TRBV9
d_gene: .

CDR3aa: CASSLVGSGGSSYNEQFF
CDR3nt: TGCGCCAGCAGCTTGGTAGGTAGCGGGGGGAGCTCCTACAATGAGCAGTTCTTC
j_gene: TRBJ2-1
abundance: .
v_gene: TRBV5-1
d_gene: TRBD2

CDR3aa: CSSTARTRVNEQFF
CDR3nt: TGCAGTTCCACCGCTAGGACTAGGGTCAATGAGCAGTTCTTC
j_gene: TRBJ2-1
abundance: few
v_gene: TRBV20-1
d_gene: TRBD2

CDR3aa: CASSLVAGGGGEQFF
CDR3nt: TGTGCCAGCAGTTTGGTAGCGGGAGGGGGCGGTGAGCAGTTCTTC
j_gene: TRBJ2-1
abundance: few
v_gene: TRBV12-3/TRBV12-4
d_gene: TRBD2

CDR3aa: CASSYGEGGYEQYF
CDR3nt: TGTGCCAGCAGTTACGGGGAGGGGGGCTACGAGCAGTACTTC
j_gene: TRBJ2-7
abundance: few
v_gene: TRBV6-5
d_gene: .

CDR3aa: CASSPPAEIKETQYF
CDR3nt: TGTGCCAGCAGTCCACCAGCGGAAATAAAAGAGACCCAGTACTTC
j_gene: TRBJ2-5
abundance: many
v_gene: TRBV12-3/TRBV12-4
d_gene: .

CDR3aa: CASVGQLGEQYF
CDR3nt: TGTGCCAGCGTTGGCCAACTTGGCGAGCAGTACTTC
j_gene: TRBJ2-7
abundance: .
v_gene: TRBV28
d_gene: .

CDR3aa: CASSFFNVWGGQPQHF
CDR3nt: TGTGCCAGCAGCTTTTTTAATGTTTGGGGGGGTCAGCCCCAGCATTTT
j_gene: TRBJ1-5
abundance: few
v_gene: TRBV7-2
d_gene: .

CDR3aa: CSASLGTGGNQPQHF
CDR3nt: TGCAGTGCTAGCCTCGGGACAGGGGGCAATCAGCCCCAGCATTTT
j_gene: TRBJ1-5
abundance: .
v_gene: TRBV20-1
d_gene: TRBD1

CDR3aa: CASTVIPGLAGGEQYF
CDR3nt: TGTGCCAGCACCGTAATTCCGGGACTAGCGGGAGGCGAGCAGTACTTC
j_gene: TRBJ2-7
abundance: .
v_gene: TRBV28
d_gene: TRBD2

CDR3aa: CATSPRGSYNEQFF
CDR3nt: TGTGCCACCAGCCCTAGGGGCTCCTACAATGAGCAGTTCTTC
j_gene: TRBJ2-1
abundance: .
v_gene: TRBV24-1
d_gene: .

CDR3aa: CSVDKGHYNEQFF
CDR3nt: TGCAGCGTTGACAAGGGACACTACAATGAGCAGTTCTTC
j_gene: TRBJ2-1
abundance: many
v_gene: TRBV29-1
d_gene: .

CDR3aa: CASSMDRVSTDTQYF
CDR3nt: TGTGCCAGTAGTATGGACCGGGTTAGCACAGATACGCAGTATTTT
j_gene: TRBJ2-3
abundance: .
v_gene: TRBV19
d_gene: .

CDR3aa: CASSPPGLAGVGEQFF
CDR3nt: TGTGCCAGCTCACCACCAGGTCTAGCGGGAGTCGGGGAGCAGTTCTTC
j_gene: TRBJ2-1
abundance: .
v_gene: TRBV18
d_gene: TRBD2

CDR3aa: CASSTTLRQHYGYTF
CDR3nt: TGTGCCAGTAGTACCACCCTTAGACAGCACTATGGCTACACCTTC
j_gene: TRBJ1-2
abundance: .
v_gene: TRBV19
d_gene: .

CDR3aa: CTSSPIAGGSREQFF
CDR3nt: TGTACCAGCAGCCCTATAGCGGGAGGGTCACGTGAGCAGTTCTTC
j_gene: TRBJ2-1
abundance: .
v_gene: TRBV6-1
d_gene: TRBD2

CDR3aa: CASSFWPPRPYNEQFF
CDR3nt: TGTGCCAGCAGTTTTTGGCCCCCTAGGCCCTACAATGAGCAGTTCTTC
j_gene: TRBJ2-1
abundance: few
v_gene: TRBV27
d_gene: .